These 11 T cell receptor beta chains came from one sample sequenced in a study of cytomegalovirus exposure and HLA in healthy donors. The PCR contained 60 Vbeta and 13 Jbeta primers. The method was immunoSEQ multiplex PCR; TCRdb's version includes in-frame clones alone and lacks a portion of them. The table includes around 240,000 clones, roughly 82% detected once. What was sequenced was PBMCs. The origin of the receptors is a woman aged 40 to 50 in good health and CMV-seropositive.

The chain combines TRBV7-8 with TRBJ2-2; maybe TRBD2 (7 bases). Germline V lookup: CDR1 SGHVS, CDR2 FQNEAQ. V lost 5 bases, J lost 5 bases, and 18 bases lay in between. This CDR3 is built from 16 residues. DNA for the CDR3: TGTGCCAGCAGCCACTCAAGGGGGGGTTGGACCGGGGAGCTGTTTTTT. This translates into CASSHSRGGWTGELFF.

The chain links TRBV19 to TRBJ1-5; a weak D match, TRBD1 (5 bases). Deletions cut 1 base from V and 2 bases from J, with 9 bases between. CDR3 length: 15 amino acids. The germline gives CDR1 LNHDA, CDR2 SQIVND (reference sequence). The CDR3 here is CASSIAKQGNQPQHF. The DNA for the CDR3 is TGTGCCAGTAGTATAGCAAAACAGGGCAATCAGCCCCAGCATTTT.

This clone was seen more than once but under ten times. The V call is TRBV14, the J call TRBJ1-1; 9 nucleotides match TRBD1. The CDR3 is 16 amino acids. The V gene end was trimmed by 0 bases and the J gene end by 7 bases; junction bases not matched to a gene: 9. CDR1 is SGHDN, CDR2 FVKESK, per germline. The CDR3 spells CASSQDQGTGLFEAFF. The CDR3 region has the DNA TGTGCCAGCAGCCAAGATCAGGGGACAGGGCTCTTTGAAGCTTTCTTT. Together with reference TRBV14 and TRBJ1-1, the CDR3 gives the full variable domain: EAGVTQFPSHSVIEKGQTVTLRCDPISGHDNLYWYRRVMGKEIKFLLHFVKESKQDESGMPNNRFLAERTGGTYSTLKVQPAELEDSGVYFCASSQDQGTGLFEAFFGQGTRLTVV.

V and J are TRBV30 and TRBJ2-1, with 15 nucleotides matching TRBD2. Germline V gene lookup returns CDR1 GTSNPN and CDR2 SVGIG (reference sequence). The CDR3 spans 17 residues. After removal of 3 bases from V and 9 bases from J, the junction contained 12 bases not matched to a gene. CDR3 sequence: CAWSGRWGLAGGSEQFF. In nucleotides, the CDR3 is TGTGCCTGGAGCGGCCGTTGGGGACTAGCGGGAGGTAGTGAGCAGTTCTTC.

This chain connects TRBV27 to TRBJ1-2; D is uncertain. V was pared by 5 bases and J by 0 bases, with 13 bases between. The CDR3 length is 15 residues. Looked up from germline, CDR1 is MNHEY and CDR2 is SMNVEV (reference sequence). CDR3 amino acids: CASSVPGWSNYGYTF. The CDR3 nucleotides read TGTGCCAGCAGTGTCCCGGGGTGGTCTAACTATGGCTACACCTTC.

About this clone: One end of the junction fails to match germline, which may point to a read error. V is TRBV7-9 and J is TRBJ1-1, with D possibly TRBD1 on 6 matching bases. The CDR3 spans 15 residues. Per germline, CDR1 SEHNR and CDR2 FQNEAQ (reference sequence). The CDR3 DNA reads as TGTTCCAGCAGCGCGGCACAGGGATTAAACACTGAAGCTTTCTTT. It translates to CSSSAAQGLNTEAFF.

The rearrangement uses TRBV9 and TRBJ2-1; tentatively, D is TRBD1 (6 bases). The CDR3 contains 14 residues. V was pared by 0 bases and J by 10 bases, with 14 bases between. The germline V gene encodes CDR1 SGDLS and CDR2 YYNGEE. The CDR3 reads CASSVAGQRVEQFF. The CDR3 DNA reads TGTGCCAGCAGCGTAGCTGGACAGAGGGTGGAGCAGTTCTTC.

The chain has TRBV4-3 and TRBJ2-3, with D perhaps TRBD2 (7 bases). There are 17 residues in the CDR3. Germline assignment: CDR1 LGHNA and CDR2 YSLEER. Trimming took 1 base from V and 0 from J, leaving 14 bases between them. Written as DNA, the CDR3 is TGCGCCAGCAGCCAAGTGGGGGGGGACAAAAGCACAGATACGCAGTATTTT. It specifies CASSQVGGDKSTDTQYF.

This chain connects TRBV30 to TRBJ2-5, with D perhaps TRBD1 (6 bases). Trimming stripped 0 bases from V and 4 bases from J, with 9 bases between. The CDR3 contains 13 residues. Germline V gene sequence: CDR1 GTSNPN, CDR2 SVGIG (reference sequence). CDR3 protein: CAWSVGQLETQYF. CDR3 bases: TGTGCCTGGAGTGTAGGACAGTTAGAGACCCAGTACTTC.

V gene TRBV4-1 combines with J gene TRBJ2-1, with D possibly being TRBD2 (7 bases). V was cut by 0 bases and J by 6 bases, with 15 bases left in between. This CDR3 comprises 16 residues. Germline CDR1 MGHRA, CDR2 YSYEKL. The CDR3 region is CASSQEGGGRSNEQFF. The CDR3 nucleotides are TGCGCCAGCAGCCAAGAGGGAGGGGGACGTAGCAATGAGCAGTTCTTC.

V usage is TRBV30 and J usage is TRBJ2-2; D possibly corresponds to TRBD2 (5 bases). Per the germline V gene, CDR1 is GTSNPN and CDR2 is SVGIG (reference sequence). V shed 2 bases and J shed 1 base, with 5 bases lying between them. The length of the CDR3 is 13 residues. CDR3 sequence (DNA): TGTGCCTGGAGTCGGGGGAACACCGGGGAGCTGTTTTTT. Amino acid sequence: CAWSRGNTGELFF.